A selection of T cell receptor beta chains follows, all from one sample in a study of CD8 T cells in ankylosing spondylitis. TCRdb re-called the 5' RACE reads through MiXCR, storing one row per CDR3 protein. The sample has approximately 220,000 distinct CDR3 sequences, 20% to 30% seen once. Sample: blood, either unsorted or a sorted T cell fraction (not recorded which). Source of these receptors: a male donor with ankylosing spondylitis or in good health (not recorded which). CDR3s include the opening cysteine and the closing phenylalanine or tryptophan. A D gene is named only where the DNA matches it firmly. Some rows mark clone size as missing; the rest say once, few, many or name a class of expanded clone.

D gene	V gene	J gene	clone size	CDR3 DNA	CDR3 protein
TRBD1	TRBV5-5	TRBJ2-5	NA	TGTGCCAGCAGCAGCCGGACAGGGGAAGAGACCCAGTACTTC	CASSSRTGEETQYF
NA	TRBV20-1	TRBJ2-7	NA	TGCAGTGCTACCCCAGGAGGGGGCAACGAGCAGTACTTC	CSATPGGGNEQYF
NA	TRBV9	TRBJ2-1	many	TGTGCCAGCAGCGTAGTAGGTGGTGGACCCTACAATGAGCAGTTCTTC	CASSVVGGGPYNEQFF
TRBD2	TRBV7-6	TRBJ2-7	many	TGTGCCAGCAGCTTAGTCAACAGGCTAGCGGGAACCTACGAGCAGTACTTC	CASSLVNRLAGTYEQYF
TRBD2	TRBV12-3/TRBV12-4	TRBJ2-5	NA	TGTGCCAGCAGTTCGAAAGCGGGAACATCCCAGTACTTC	CASSSKAGTSQYF
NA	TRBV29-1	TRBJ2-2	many	TGCAGCGGGACGACAAAGAGCACCGGGGAGCTGTTTTTT	CSGTTKSTGELFF
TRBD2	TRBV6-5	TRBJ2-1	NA	TGTGCCAGCAGTTACTCGTCATTAGCGGGAACCTACAATGAGCAGTTCTTC	CASSYSSLAGTYNEQFF
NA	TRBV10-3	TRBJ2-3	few	TGTGCCATCAGCCCGAGAGGAGATACGCAGTATTTT	CAISPRGDTQYF
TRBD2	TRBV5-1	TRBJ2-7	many	TGCGCCAGCAGCTTGGGGACTAGCGGCTACGAGCAGTACTTC	CASSLGTSGYEQYF
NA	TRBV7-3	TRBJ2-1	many	TGTGCCAGCAGCTTAAGGGCCTCTTACAATGAGCAGTTCTTC	CASSLRASYNEQFF
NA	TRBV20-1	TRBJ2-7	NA	TGCAGTGCCCTTACCCCCACCTACGAGCAGTACTTC	CSALTPTYEQYF
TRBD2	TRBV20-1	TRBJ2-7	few	TGCAGTGCTAGTCGGACTAGTGGCCTATACGAGCAGTACTTC	CSASRTSGLYEQYF
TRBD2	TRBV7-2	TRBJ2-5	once	TGTGCCAGCAGCGCCGGATGGGGGGGTTGGGAGACCCAGTACTTC	CASSAGWGGWETQYF
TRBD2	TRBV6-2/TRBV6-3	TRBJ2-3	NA	TGTGCCATCTCGCGACTAGCGGGAGCAGATACGCAGTATTTT	CAISRLAGADTQYF
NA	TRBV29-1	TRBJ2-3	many	TGCAGCGTTGAAGTGCGTACCGGGATGAGGGCAGATACGCAGTATTTT	CSVEVRTGMRADTQYF
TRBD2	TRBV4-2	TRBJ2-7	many	TGTGCCAGCAGCCAAGATCAAAGGACTAGCTCCTACGAGCAGTACTTC	CASSQDQRTSSYEQYF
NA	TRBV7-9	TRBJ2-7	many	TGTGCCAGCAGCTCCGGCGGCAGGGACGAGCAGTACTTC	CASSSGGRDEQYF
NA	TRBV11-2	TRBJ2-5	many	TGTGCCAGCAGCCCGGGACCAAGAGAGACCCAGTACTTC	CASSPGPRETQYF
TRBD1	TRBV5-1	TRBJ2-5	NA	TGCGCCAGCAGCTTAGCCGGGACAGGGACGGAGACCCAGTACTTC	CASSLAGTGTETQYF
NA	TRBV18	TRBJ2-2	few	TGTGCCAGCTCACCACCGGGCACAGAGCCGGAAACCGGGGAGCTGTTTTTT	CASSPPGTEPETGELFF
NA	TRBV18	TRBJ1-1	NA	TGTGCCAGCTCACCATCGAGTATGAACACTGAAGCTTTCTTT	CASSPSSMNTEAFF
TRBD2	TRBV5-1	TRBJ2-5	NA	TGCGCCAGCAGCTTGGGGACTAGCGGGAGGCAAGAGACCCAGTACTTC	CASSLGTSGRQETQYF
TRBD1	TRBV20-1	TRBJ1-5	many	TGCAGTGCTATTACGCAGGGGGTTGGCAATCAGCCCCAGCATTTT	CSAITQGVGNQPQHF
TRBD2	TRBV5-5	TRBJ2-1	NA	TGTGCCAGCAGCTCGGTTAGGCTAGCGGGACGCAATGAGCAGTTCTTC	CASSSVRLAGRNEQFF
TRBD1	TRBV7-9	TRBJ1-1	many	TGTGCCAGCAGCTCCCGGGACAGGGGACAAAACACTGAAGCTTTCTTT	CASSSRDRGQNTEAFF
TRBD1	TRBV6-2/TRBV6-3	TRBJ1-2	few	TGTGCCAGCAGTTACTCTGCAGGGGGAGGCGGCTACACCTTC	CASSYSAGGGGYTF
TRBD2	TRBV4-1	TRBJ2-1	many	TGCGCCAGCAGGAGAGATGAGACTAGCCGGGTTTCCAATGAGCAGTTCTTC	CASRRDETSRVSNEQFF
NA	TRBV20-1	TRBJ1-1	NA	TGCAGTGCGCTTACAGGAGGTCTGAACACTGAAGCTTTCTTT	CSALTGGLNTEAFF
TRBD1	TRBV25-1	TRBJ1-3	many	TGTGCCAGTCATAGGACAGGGTCGTTTGACGGAAACACCATATATTTT	CASHRTGSFDGNTIYF
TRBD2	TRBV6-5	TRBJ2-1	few	TGTGCCAGCAGTTACTCCGGGACTAGCGGGGCCTACAATGAGCAGTTCTTC	CASSYSGTSGAYNEQFF
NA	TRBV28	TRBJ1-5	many	TGTGCCAGCAGTTTTACGGGGGCAGGCAATCAGCCCCAGCATTTT	CASSFTGAGNQPQHF
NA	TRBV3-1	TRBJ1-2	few	TGTGCCAGCAGCCCAGGGGATCAGTTCTATGGCTACACCTTC	CASSPGDQFYGYTF
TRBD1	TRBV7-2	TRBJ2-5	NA	TGTGCCAGCAGCTTAGCCCGGGACAGGGGTGAGACCCAGTACTTC	CASSLARDRGETQYF
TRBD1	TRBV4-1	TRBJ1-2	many	TGCGCCAGCAGCCAAGATGCCGACAGGGGATATGGCTACACCTTC	CASSQDADRGYGYTF
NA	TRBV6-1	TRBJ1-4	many	TGTGCCAGCAGGTCCGGGTTTAATGAAAAACTGTTTTTT	CASRSGFNEKLFF
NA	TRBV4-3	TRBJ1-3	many	TGCGCCAGCAGCCAAGAGCCGGCAGGCGGCTCTGGAAACACCATATATTTT	CASSQEPAGGSGNTIYF
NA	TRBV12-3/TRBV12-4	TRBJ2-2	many	TGTGCCAGCAGCAGAAGGGGAGACGCCGGGGAGCTGTTTTTT	CASSRRGDAGELFF